This T cell receptor (beta chain) appears in the sequencing data of a study of T-cell memory formation after mild COVID-19. Study in general: There were largely donor-specific TCR clusters. Findings of the study overall: Pre-infection memory contained some responding clones, which suggested that cross-reactive memory had joined. Balance between CD4 and CD8 was seen in clones contracting day 15 to 85, and a CD4+ lean was seen in later expanders. Those CD4+ clones that contracted were mainly in CM and EM (CD8+ ones in EMRA).

Using its own MiXCR run on the 5' RACE reads, TCRdb lists one record per CDR3 protein. The top ten clones hold approximately 3.8% of a sample with 150,000 to 200,000 distinct CDR3 sequences, around a tenth of them seen once. Germline CDR1 SGHRS, CDR2 YFSETQ. The CDR3 contains 13 residues. V lost 5 bases and J lost 5, with 10 bases in between. This clonotype was counted many times. Antigen specificity is unknown. J is TRBJ2-2 and V is TRBV5-1; D possibly corresponds to TRBD2 (6 bases). Sequencing was carried out using PBMCs or a T cell subset sorted from them (not recorded which). This sequence was found in a young man who had mild COVID-19 (a few samples of this study predate the infection). Cell type and time point are not known. The CDR3 here is CASSLGGTGELFF. The CDR3 bases are TGCGCCAGCAGTCTCGGGGGAACCGGGGAGCTGTTTTTT.